This T cell receptor beta chain came from a study of CD8 T cells in Susac syndrome. Reverse transcription of about 0.45 to 1 ug RNA was carried out with random hexamers. TCRdb recomputed calls from the immunoSEQ multiplex PCR reads with MiXCR, one row per CDR3 protein. The sample lists some 260,000 distinct CDR3 sequences; over 85% were seen once. This TCR derives from a human donor with multiple sclerosis. The sequencing sample was made of CD4+ T cells from PBMCs.

The CDR3 sequence: CASSHLLEAGALYGYTF. CDR3 nucleotide sequence: TGCGCCAGCAGCCATCTCTTAGAAGCAGGGGCTCTCTATGGCTACACCTTC. The V call is TRBV4-1, the J call TRBJ1-2; D may be TRBD1 (6 bases). This CDR3 is 17 amino acids long. Trimming removed 3 bases at V and 4 bases at J, with 21 bases between. Germline V gives CDR1 MGHRA, CDR2 YSYEKL.